What follows are 18 T cell receptor beta chains derived from one specimen sequenced in a study of technical replicates of blood from a few donors. Method: immunoSEQ multiplex PCR; TCRdb's copy keeps in-frame clones and lacks some. The table lists under 95,000 clones, 94% of them singletons. Sequences were obtained from T cells isolated from PBMCs. Source of these receptors: a human donor in good health.

The V call is TRBV5-4, the J call TRBJ1-1; 8 nucleotides agree with TRBD1. From germline, CDR1 is SGHNT and CDR2 YYREEE (reference sequence). Germline trimming cut 5 bases from V and 0 bases from J; bases unmatched to any gene: 6. The CDR3 loop spans 15 amino acids. The CDR3 sequence: CASRQGQDMNTEAFF. For the CDR3, the DNA is TGTGCCAGCAGGCAGGGACAGGACATGAACACTGAAGCTTTCTTT.

The chain carries TRBV27 and TRBJ1-2, with D uncertain. Trimming left V 5 bases short and J 9 bases short, with 16 bases between. The CDR3 is 13 residues long. Germline loops: CDR1 MNHEY, CDR2 SMNVEV (reference sequence). In nucleotides, the CDR3 is TGTGCCAGCAGTGAAGGAACGGGGTTCAGCTACACCTTC. Translated, it gives CASSEGTGFSYTF.

The chain couples TRBV28 to TRBJ2-1; TRBD2 matches at 8 bases. Germline V gives CDR1 MDHEN, CDR2 SYDVKM. V trimming: 6 bases; J trimming: 4 bases; junction bases outside the gene matches: 11. This CDR3 is built from 16 residues. The CDR3 sequence: CASRHGLRGAYNEQFF. The CDR3 bases are TGTGCCAGCAGGCACGGGCTGCGGGGGGCTTACAATGAGCAGTTCTTC.

J is TRBJ2-5 and V is TRBV6-4, with D hard to call. The CDR3 is 12 residues long. Germline loops: CDR1 MRHNA, CDR2 SNTAGT. Trimming left V 5 bases short and J 6 bases short, with 10 bases between. CDR3 loop: CASSQALKTQYF. For the CDR3, the DNA is TGTGCCAGCAGTCAGGCTTTGAAGACCCAGTACTTC.

This clone was observed a few times. The rearrangement links TRBV19 to TRBJ2-2, with 8 bases identical to TRBD2. The germline CDR1 and CDR2 sequences are LNHDA and SQIVND (reference sequence). CDR3 size: 13 residues. Losses at the gene ends were 7 bases for V and 6 bases for J; bases not matched to a gene: 4. The DNA of the CDR3 is TGTGCCAGTATGTCGGGAGGGGCCGGGGAGCTGTTTTTT. This sequence encodes CASMSGGAGELFF.

The chain has TRBV30 and TRBJ2-7, with 7 positions matching TRBD2. CDR1 and CDR2 from the germline V gene are GTSNPN and SVGIG (reference sequence). CDR3 length: 19 amino acids. With 3 bases clipped from V and 0 bases from J, the junction kept 20 bases outside the gene matches. The DNA of the CDR3 is TGTGCCTGGAGCCCTCCACTTCCGGGAGGCCAGATGGGCTCCTACGAGCAGTACTTC. Encoded protein: CAWSPPLPGGQMGSYEQYF.

V gene TRBV29-1 combines with J gene TRBJ1-1; 7 nucleotides match TRBD1. Unmatched junction bases numbered 7, after V lost 7 bases and J lost 2 bases. This CDR3 has 13 amino acids. The germline V gene has CDR1 SQVTM and CDR2 ANQGSEA. The CDR3 spells CSGRQGSNTEAFF. Written as DNA, the CDR3 is TGCAGCGGACGACAGGGCTCCAACACTGAAGCTTTCTTT.

The V call is TRBV29-1, the J call TRBJ2-4; D is perhaps TRBD1 (6 bases). Germline lookup yields CDR1 SQVTM and CDR2 ANQGSEA. V lost 2 bases and J 0 bases, leaving 11 bases between the germline ends. CDR3 length equals 15 residues. Here the CDR3 reads CSVERPGEAKNIQYF. The CDR3 DNA is TGCAGCGTTGAACGGCCAGGGGAAGCCAAAAACATTCAGTACTTC.

This chain links TRBV6-5 with TRBJ2-2, with TRBD2 identical over 7 bases. Germline-derived CDR1 and CDR2 are MNHEY and SVGAGI. After removal of 0 bases from V and 4 bases from J, the junction contained 5 bases not matched to a gene. This CDR3 region has 16 residues. CDR3 sequence (DNA): TGTGCCAGCAGTTACTCGGGGGGGGGTCCCACCGGGGAGCTGTTTTTT. It codes for CASSYSGGGPTGELFF.

The gene calls are TRBV7-6 and TRBJ2-7; no clear D. Trimming pared 0 bases from V and 7 bases from J, leaving 13 bases between. Germline lookup yields CDR1 SGHVS and CDR2 FNYEAQ. The CDR3 is made up of 14 amino acids. The CDR3 sequence is CASSLARGSLEQYF. CDR3 nucleotide sequence: TGTGCCAGCAGCTTAGCAAGAGGTTCGCTTGAGCAGTACTTC.

The chain has TRBV30 and TRBJ2-2; TRBD1 is a possible D gene (6 bases). The ends were cut back, 4 bases at V and 2 bases at J, with 8 bases in the middle. CDR3 length: 13 residues. The germline gives CDR1 GTSNPN, CDR2 SVGIG (reference sequence). The CDR3 spells CAWNRDNTGELFF. CDR3 bases: TGTGCCTGGAACAGGGACAACACCGGGGAGCTGTTTTTT.

The chain uses TRBV5-1 and TRBJ2-5, with D perhaps matching TRBD1 (5 bases). V was trimmed by 1 base and J by 1 base, leaving 8 bases between them. Germline values: CDR1 SGHRS, CDR2 YFSETQ. The CDR3 is 14 residues long. The CDR3 sequence: CASSLIRVQETQYF. The CDR3 region has the DNA TGCGCCAGCAGCTTGATCAGGGTCCAAGAGACCCAGTACTTC. The entire variable domain, with the rest obtained from reference TRBV5-1 and TRBJ2-5, is as follows: KAGVTQTPRYLIKTRGQQVTLSCSPISGHRSVSWYQQTPGQGLQFLFEYFSETQRNKGNFPGRFSGRQFSNSRSEMNVSTLELGDSALYLCASSLIRVQETQYFGPGTRLLVL.

The chain joins TRBV28 to TRBJ2-7, with 8 nucleotides matching TRBD1. The CDR3 covers 17 residues. The junction had 9 bases not matched to a gene; V was cut back by 1 base and J by 1 base. Germline values: CDR1 MDHEN, CDR2 SYDVKM. The CDR3 region has the DNA TGTGCCAGCAGTTTATTATTGCGGCAGGGGGCTTCCTACGAGCAGTACTTC. Protein product: CASSLLLRQGASYEQYF.

This rearrangement joins TRBV12-5 to TRBJ2-5; D is unresolved. The germline V and J ends were trimmed by 1 base and 3 bases, with 3 bases remaining between them. The CDR3 length is 12 residues. The germline V gene has CDR1 LGHNT and CDR2 FRNRAP. The CDR3 nucleotides are TGTGCTAGTGGTTTGGCAAAAGAGACCCAGTACTTC. Its protein is CASGLAKETQYF.

This sequence joins TRBV2 and TRBJ1-2; no clear D. V was shortened by 8 bases and J by 7 bases, with 17 bases between the two germline ends. The V gene's germline CDR1 is SNHLY and CDR2 FYNNEI. This CDR3 region has 13 residues. The CDR3 DNA sequence: TGTGCCAGCCTGTGGCGGTTCTCATCTGGCTACACCTTC. Translating it yields CASLWRFSSGYTF.

The J gene is TRBJ1-5, the V gene TRBV6-1, with a possible D match to TRBD1 (6 bases). Deletions cut 6 bases from V and 4 bases from J, with 10 bases between. Germline loops: CDR1 MNHNS, CDR2 SASEGT. The length of the CDR3 is 13 residues. The CDR3 nucleotides read TGTGCCAGCAGACAGGGAGTAAATCAGCCCCAGCATTTT. Its translation: CASRQGVNQPQHF.

The chain is built from TRBV30 and TRBJ2-2; D uncertain. This CDR3 is 16 amino acids long. The germline gives CDR1 GTSNPN, CDR2 SVGIG (reference sequence). The V gene lost 3 bases and the J gene lost 1 base, with 15 bases spanning the gap. CDR3 DNA: TGTGCCTGGAGGGTTGGAGACGACGGGAACACCGGGGAGCTGTTTTTT. Translating it yields CAWRVGDDGNTGELFF.

V and J are TRBV5-1 and TRBJ2-7, with D possibly TRBD1 on 7 matching bases. V lost 0 bases to trimming and J lost 4 bases, with 14 bases between them. Germline V gene lookup returns CDR1 SGHRS and CDR2 YFSETQ. This CDR3 spans 15 amino acids. CDR3 residues: CASSLAAGGRYEQYF. The CDR3 coding sequence is TGCGCCAGCAGCTTGGCGGCAGGGGGGAGGTACGAGCAGTACTTC.